This TCR beta chain was identified during a study of graft-versus-host responses after intestinal transplantation. Turning to the study itself: Grafts that recipients had were multivisceral, liver-intestinal, or isolated intestinal transplants. Whole-study results and caveats: The highest levels of circulating GvH clones went along with early declines in HvG clones after transplant.

Some clones are missing from TCRdb's copy, which holds only in-frame ones; the method was immunoSEQ multiplex PCR. The sample lists 8,500 to 10,000 clones, 80% to 90% seen once, with over 4% in the top ten. Lymphocytes from graft epithelium and lamina propria were isolated. To note about this clone: Antigen specificity is unknown.

The sequence was obtained from a human patient who received an intestinal transplant, so some T cells may come from the graft donor. This material consisted of ileum tissue, taken roughly 730 days after intestinal transplantation.

CDR3 nucleotides: TGTGCCAGCAGCTTAGGGAGTCTGGGAGGTGAGCAGTTCTTC. This sequence encodes CASSLGSLGGEQFF. The chain links TRBV7-9 to TRBJ2-1; perhaps TRBD2 as D (6 bases). Per germline, CDR1 SEHNR and CDR2 FQNEAQ (reference sequence). V lost 1 base and J lost 9, with 13 bases in between. The CDR3 contains 14 residues.